Included here is one T cell receptor beta chain sequence, with context. In the same sample, other DNA sequences code for this CDR3. TCRdb's copy holds only in-frame clones and misses some; the assay was immunoSEQ multiplex PCR. The profile covers around 250,000 clones, with less than 85% appearing a single time and less than 4% taken by the ten largest. The data were taken from a study of blood T cell repertoires in COVID-19. For the study at large: PBMCs, B-cell-depleted T cells, or T cells were the source of the cDNA or gDNA that made up the material.

Between the trimmed V and J ends, which lost 0 bases and 2 bases, there was a span of 7 bases. The germline gives CDR1 KGHSH, CDR2 LQKENI. The CDR3 loop spans 14 amino acids. The V gene is TRBV18, the J gene TRBJ2-5; D perhaps matches TRBD2 (6 bases). Sequenced material: peripheral blood. This sequence originates from a woman under 30 with acute or convalescent COVID-19. CDR3 DNA sequence: TGTGCCAGCTCACCACCGGGACTTCAAGAGACCCAGTACTTC. It encodes CASSPPGLQETQYF.